The 2 T cell receptor beta chains reported below all come from one sample, sequenced in a study of T cells in Graves' hyperthyroidism and ophthalmopathy. What was amplified from RNA transcripts were TCR beta CDR3 regions. The primer set for the first-round RT-PCR of the TCR CDR3 was HTBI. One entry per CDR3 protein, called by TCRdb with MiXCR from the multiplex PCR reads. The sample has approximately 560,000 distinct CDR3 sequences; about 15% are singletons. The sequencing sample was made of blood. The receptors shown here come from a woman in her twenties or thirties with Graves' hyperthyroidism.

The rearrangement joins TRBV28 to TRBJ1-2, with D unclear. The V gene's germline CDR1 is MDHEN and CDR2 SYDVKM. Trimming cost V 6 bases and J 8 bases, with 7 bases left between them. CDR3 length: 10 residues. DNA for the CDR3: TGTGCCAGCAGGGGCGGAGGCTACACCTTC. This codes for CASRGGGYTF.

This clonotype was recorded a few times. The chain recombines TRBV28 with TRBJ2-1; 8 bases fit TRBD1. Losses at the gene ends were 1 base for V and 9 bases for J; bases not matched to a gene: 11. The CDR3 has 16 residues. Germline lookup yields CDR1 MDHEN and CDR2 SYDVKM. The CDR3 nucleotides are TGTGCCAGCAGTTTATCAGGCAGGGGGCTGGAAGTTGAGCAGTTCTTC. Residues: CASSLSGRGLEVEQFF.